This is a list of T cell receptor beta chains from one sample in a study of blood T cell repertoires in COVID-19. This table comes from immunoSEQ multiplex PCR, and its TCRdb copy is limited to in-frame clones, with some not included. The data hold roughly 150,000 clones, with approximately 87% observed a single time. Input material: peripheral blood. The receptors derive from a woman aged 70 to 79 with COVID-19, enrolled during active disease. Both conserved end residues are trimmed from each CDR3. Size is stated for part of the rows, as once, few or many counts, or as a class when the clone is expanded.

CDR3	J	size	V
ASSRQGGSAGGQF	TRBJ2-1	NA	TRBV7-9
ASSLVGGREKLF	TRBJ1-4	NA	TRBV7-9
ASSRVRIQVSSPLH	TRBJ1-6	NA	TRBV28
ASSHDRVSNQPQH	TRBJ1-5	once	TRBV16
ASSLSTGTGVEKLF	TRBJ1-4	once	TRBV5-4
AMANGGADTEAF	TRBJ1-1	NA	TRBV10-3
ASSRGQYYEQY	TRBJ2-7	NA	TRBV3-1/TRBV3-2
ASSQNTRTGEGEKLF	TRBJ1-4	once	TRBV4-2
ASSLGYQRGDYEQY	TRBJ2-7	few	TRBV7-8
ASSPPSGNTIY	TRBJ1-3	NA	TRBV3-1/TRBV3-2
ASSQITGYTDTQY	TRBJ2-3	NA	TRBV18
AWSQGLYSNQPQH	TRBJ1-5	NA	TRBV30
ASSLPGRAGEAF	TRBJ1-1	NA	TRBV28
ASRTGQSIYGYT	TRBJ1-2	NA	TRBV6-5
ASSEGRGLGTEAF	TRBJ1-1	few	TRBV6-1
ASSPGPAGGTSTDTQY	TRBJ2-3	NA	TRBV7-3
ASSQYVGQGGATNEKLF	TRBJ1-4	NA	TRBV4-2
ASSPQGANTDTQY	TRBJ2-3	NA	TRBV2
ASSISGTVSNYEQY	TRBJ2-7	once	TRBV28
ASSELFGELF	TRBJ2-2	NA	TRBV6-1
ASSIVAGEAETQY	TRBJ2-5	NA	TRBV19
ASSFRGGSYEQY	TRBJ2-7	NA	TRBV7-2
ASSVDRPDNEQF	TRBJ2-1	NA	TRBV5-1
ASSFTGGGEQY	TRBJ2-7	NA	TRBV11-3
ASRETGGAYGYT	TRBJ1-2	NA	TRBV6-5
ASSRGGVERGAREQY	TRBJ2-7	NA	TRBV7-2
AISVGQGKYEQY	TRBJ2-7	once	TRBV10-3
ASSLLQGETEAF	TRBJ1-1	NA	TRBV5-1
ASSIGATGHQPQH	TRBJ1-5	NA	TRBV19
ASSEVGDYNEQF	TRBJ2-1	NA	TRBV2
ASRTTRLWNTEAF	TRBJ1-1	NA	TRBV19
ASSELLGQGDTEAF	TRBJ1-1	few	TRBV10-1
SAQEALAVYNEQF	TRBJ2-1	NA	TRBV29-1
AITQGVVQY	TRBJ2-7	once	TRBV28
ASSFAGLRTGELF	TRBJ2-2	NA	TRBV28
ASSFPLKRSSYEQY	TRBJ2-7	NA	TRBV6-2/TRBV6-3
ASIPGRTFTGELF	TRBJ2-2	NA	TRBV28
SVAFGQSNQPQH	TRBJ1-5	NA	TRBV29-1
AISTPAGDTDTQY	TRBJ2-3	NA	TRBV10-3
ASLARGLNAF	TRBJ1-1	NA	TRBV28
ASSPRDRGSPLH	TRBJ1-6	NA	TRBV18
ASSFIGGEGGYT	TRBJ1-2	NA	TRBV5-4
ASSFDPGTEAF	TRBJ1-1	NA	TRBV7-9
ASSPQGGRDSPLH	TRBJ1-6	NA	TRBV19
ASSHTEGAKAF	TRBJ1-1	many	TRBV3-1/TRBV3-2
ATSDLGDRGRPGELF	TRBJ2-2	NA	TRBV24-1
ASRGTDTGELF	TRBJ2-2	NA	TRBV2
ASSQDVSNQPQH	TRBJ1-5	NA	TRBV4-1
AGSLEMNTEAF	TRBJ1-1	NA	TRBV7-3
ASRGQGAYNEQF	TRBJ2-1	NA	TRBV2
ATSRARPGGELF	TRBJ2-2	NA	TRBV15
ASSERRSDTQY	TRBJ2-3	NA	TRBV2
ASSSGFPGANVLT	TRBJ2-6	NA	TRBV5-1
ASSDRDRVIYSNQPQH	TRBJ1-5	NA	TRBV6-4